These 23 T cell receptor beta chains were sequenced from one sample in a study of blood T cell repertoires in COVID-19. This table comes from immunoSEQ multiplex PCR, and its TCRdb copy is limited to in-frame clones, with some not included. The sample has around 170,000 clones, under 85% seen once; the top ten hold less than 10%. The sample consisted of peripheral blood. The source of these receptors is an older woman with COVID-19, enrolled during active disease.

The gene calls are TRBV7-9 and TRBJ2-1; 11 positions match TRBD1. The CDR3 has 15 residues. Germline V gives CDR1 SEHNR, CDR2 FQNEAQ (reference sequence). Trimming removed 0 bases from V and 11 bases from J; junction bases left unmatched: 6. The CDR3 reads CASSLANGQGAKQFF. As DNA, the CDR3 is TGTGCCAGCAGCTTAGCAAACGGACAGGGGGCAAAGCAGTTCTTC.

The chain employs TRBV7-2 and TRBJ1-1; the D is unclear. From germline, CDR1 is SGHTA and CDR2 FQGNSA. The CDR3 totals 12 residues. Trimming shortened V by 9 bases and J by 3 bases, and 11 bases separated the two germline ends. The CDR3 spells CASRGRDTEAFF. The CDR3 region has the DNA TGTGCCAGTCGGGGAAGGGACACTGAAGCTTTCTTT.

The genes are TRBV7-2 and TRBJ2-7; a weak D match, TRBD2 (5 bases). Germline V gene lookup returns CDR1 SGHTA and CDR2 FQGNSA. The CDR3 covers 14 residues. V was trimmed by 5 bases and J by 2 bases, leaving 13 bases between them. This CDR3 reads CASSPRTGPYEQYF. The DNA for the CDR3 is TGTGCCAGCAGCCCCCGGACTGGCCCCTACGAGCAGTACTTC.

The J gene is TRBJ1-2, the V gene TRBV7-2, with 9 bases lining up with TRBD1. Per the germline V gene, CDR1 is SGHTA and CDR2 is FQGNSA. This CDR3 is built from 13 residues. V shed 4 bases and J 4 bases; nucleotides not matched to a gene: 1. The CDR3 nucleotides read TGTGCCAGCAGCTCGGGACAGGGCTATGGCTACACCTTC. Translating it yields CASSSGQGYGYTF.

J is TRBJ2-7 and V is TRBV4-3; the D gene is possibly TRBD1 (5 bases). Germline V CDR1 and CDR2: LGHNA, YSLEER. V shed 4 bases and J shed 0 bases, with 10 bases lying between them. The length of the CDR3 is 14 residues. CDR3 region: CASSRTTASYEQYF. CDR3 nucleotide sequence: TGCGCCAGCAGCCGAACGACAGCCTCCTACGAGCAGTACTTC.

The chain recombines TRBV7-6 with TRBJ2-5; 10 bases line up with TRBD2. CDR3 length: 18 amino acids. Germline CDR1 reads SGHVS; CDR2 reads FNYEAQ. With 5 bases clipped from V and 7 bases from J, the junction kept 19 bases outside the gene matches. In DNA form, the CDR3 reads TGTGCCAGCAGCATAGAGGTTAGGTCTAGCGGGAGCTTTGGGACCCAGTACTTC. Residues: CASSIEVRSSGSFGTQYF.

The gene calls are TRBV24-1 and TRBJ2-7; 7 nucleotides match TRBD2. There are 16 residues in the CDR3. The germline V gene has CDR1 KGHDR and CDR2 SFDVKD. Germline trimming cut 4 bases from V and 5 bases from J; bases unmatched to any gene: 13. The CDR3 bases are TGTGCCACCAGTGACCCGGGCTCGGGCGGGAGCGACGAGCAGTACTTC. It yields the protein CATSDPGSGGSDEQYF.

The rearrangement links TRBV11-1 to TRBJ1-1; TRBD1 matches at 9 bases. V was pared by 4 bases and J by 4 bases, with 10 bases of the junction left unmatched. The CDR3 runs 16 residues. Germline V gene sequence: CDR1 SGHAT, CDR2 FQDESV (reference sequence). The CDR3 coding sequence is TGTGCCAGCAGCTCGACGACAGGGGGGTGGGTCACTGAAGCTTTCTTT. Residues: CASSSTTGGWVTEAFF.

The CDR3 sequence is CASSVAPGTFYEQYF. CDR3 DNA: TGTGCCAGCAGCGTAGCTCCGGGAACCTTCTACGAGCAGTACTTC. The J gene is TRBJ2-7, the V gene TRBV9, with D perhaps TRBD2 (5 bases). Trimming removed 0 bases from V and 3 bases from J, with 13 bases in between. The germline gives CDR1 SGDLS, CDR2 YYNGEE. The CDR3 totals 15 residues.

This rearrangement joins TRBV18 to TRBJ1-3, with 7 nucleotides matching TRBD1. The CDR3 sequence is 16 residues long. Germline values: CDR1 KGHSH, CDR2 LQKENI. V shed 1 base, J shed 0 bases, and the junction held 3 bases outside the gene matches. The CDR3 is CASSPQGAISGNTIYF. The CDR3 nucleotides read TGTGCCAGCTCACCACAGGGGGCCATCTCTGGAAACACCATATATTTT.

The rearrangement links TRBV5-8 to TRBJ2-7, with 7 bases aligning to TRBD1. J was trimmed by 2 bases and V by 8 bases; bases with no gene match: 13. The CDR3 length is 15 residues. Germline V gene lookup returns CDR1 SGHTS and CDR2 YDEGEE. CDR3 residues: CASNAQGLGAYEQYF. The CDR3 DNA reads TGTGCCAGTAATGCACAGGGGTTGGGCGCCTACGAGCAGTACTTC.

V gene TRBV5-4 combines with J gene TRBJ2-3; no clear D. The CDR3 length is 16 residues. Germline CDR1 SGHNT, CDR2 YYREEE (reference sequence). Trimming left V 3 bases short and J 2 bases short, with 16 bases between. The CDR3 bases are TGTGCCAGCAGCTATTCGGGTCGGTCCCCCACAGATACGCAGTATTTT. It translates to CASSYSGRSPTDTQYF. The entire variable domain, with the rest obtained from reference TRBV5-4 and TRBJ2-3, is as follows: ETGVTQSPTHLIKTRGQQVTLRCSSQSGHNTVSWYQQALGQGPQFIFQYYREEENGRGNFPPRFSGLQFPNYSSELNVNALELDDSALYLCASSYSGRSPTDTQYFGPGTRLTVL.

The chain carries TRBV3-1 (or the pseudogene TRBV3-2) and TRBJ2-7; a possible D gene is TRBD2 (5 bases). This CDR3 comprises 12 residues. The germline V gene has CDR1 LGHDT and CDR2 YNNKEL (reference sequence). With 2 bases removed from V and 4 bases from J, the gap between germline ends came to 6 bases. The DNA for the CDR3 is TGTGCCAGCAGCCAACTAGCTTACGAGCAGTACTTC. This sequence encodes CASSQLAYEQYF.

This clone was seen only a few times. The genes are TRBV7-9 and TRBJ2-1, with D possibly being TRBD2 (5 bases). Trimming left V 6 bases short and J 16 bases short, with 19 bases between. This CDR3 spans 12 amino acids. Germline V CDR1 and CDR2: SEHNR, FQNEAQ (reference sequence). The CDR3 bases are TGTGCCAGCAGTGGAGAGGACTCCCTATTCTTCTTC. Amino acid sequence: CASSGEDSLFFF.

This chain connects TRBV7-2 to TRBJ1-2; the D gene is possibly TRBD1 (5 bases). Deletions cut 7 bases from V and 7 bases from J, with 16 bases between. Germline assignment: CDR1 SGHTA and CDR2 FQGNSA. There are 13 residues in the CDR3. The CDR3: CASTLRQSRGYTF. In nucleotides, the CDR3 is TGTGCCAGCACCCTAAGACAGTCCCGTGGCTACACCTTC.

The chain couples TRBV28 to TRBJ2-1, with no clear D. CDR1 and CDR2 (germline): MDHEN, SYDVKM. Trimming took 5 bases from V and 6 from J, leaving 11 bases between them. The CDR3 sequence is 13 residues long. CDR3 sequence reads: CASSRVRGNEQFF. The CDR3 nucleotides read TGTGCCAGCAGTCGGGTCAGAGGCAATGAGCAGTTCTTC.

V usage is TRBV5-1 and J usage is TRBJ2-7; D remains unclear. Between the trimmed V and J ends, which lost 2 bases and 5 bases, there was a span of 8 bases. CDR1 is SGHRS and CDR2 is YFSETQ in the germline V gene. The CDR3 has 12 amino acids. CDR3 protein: CASSFPANEQYF. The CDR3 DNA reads TGCGCCAGCAGCTTCCCAGCGAACGAGCAGTACTTC.

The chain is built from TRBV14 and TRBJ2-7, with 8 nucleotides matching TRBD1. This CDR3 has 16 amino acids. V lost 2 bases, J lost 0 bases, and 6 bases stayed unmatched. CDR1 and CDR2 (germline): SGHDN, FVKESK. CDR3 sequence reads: CASSQRTGPSSYEQYF. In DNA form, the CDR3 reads TGTGCCAGCAGCCAACGGACAGGGCCGAGCTCCTACGAGCAGTACTTC.

The CDR3 here is CASSPDRAATIYF. DNA for the CDR3: TGTGCCAGCAGTCCCGACAGGGCAGCCACCATATATTTT. V is TRBV27 and J is TRBJ1-3; TRBD1 matches at 7 bases. Germline loops: CDR1 MNHEY, CDR2 SMNVEV (reference sequence). V shed 5 bases, J shed 9 bases, and the junction held 7 bases outside the gene matches. The CDR3 totals 13 residues.

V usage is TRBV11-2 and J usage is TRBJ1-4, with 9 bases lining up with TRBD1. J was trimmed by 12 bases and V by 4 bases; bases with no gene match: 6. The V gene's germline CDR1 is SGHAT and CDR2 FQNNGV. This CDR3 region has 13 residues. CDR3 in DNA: TGTGCCAGCAGCTCACCCAACAGGGGGCAACTGTTTTTT. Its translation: CASSSPNRGQLFF.

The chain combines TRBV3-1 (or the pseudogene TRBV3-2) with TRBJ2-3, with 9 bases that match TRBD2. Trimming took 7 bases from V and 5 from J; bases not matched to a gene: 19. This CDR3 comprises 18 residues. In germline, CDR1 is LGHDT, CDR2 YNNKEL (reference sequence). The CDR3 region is CASILKIIAGEAKDTQYF. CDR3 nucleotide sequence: TGTGCCAGCATCCTAAAAATAATAGCGGGAGAAGCCAAAGATACGCAGTATTTT.

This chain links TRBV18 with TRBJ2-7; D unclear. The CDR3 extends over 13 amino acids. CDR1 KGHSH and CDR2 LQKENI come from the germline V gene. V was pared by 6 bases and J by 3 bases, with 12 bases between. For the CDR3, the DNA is TGTGCCAGCTCGAAGGTTCACAGCTACGAGCAGTACTTC. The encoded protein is CASSKVHSYEQYF.

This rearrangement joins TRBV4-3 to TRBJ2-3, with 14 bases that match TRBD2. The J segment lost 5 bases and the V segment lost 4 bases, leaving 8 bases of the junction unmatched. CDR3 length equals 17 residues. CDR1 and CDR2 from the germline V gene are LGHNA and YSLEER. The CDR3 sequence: CASSRTTSGREGDTQYF. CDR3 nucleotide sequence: TGCGCCAGCAGCCGGACGACTAGCGGGAGGGAGGGAGATACGCAGTATTTT.